This T cell receptor beta chain was profiled in a study of cytomegalovirus exposure and HLA in healthy donors. Across the whole study: One earlier analysis, a look at roughly 180 million T cells, found about 100 million unique TCR beta sequences. Of about 400 genotyped donors, about 80% clustered with self-reported Caucasian donors. Study-level findings and limits: Later work showed greater clonal expansion in HLA-associated TCR beta chains than in equally common others.

PCR primers comprised 60 Vbeta and 13 Jbeta primers. Using immunoSEQ multiplex PCR, the repertoire was profiled, and TCRdb retains in-frame clones only, with some absent. The profile covers under 300,000 clones, with roughly 85% appearing a single time and roughly 4% taken by the ten largest. Nominally healthy donors were sampled, though unrecorded immune exposures were likely. Of note for this clone: What it recognizes is unknown.

The source is a man between 35 and 55 years old in good health and CMV-seropositive. The sample comprised PBMCs.

The CDR3 DNA is TGTGCCACCAGCAGAGTTGGGGCAAGAACTAATGAAAAACTGTTTTTT. Translating it yields CATSRVGARTNEKLFF. The rearrangement joins TRBV15 to TRBJ1-4; D possibly corresponds to TRBD1 (5 bases). From germline, CDR1 is LNHNV and CDR2 YYDKDF (reference sequence). This CDR3 comprises 16 residues. V shed 1 base and J shed 1 base, with 10 bases lying between them.